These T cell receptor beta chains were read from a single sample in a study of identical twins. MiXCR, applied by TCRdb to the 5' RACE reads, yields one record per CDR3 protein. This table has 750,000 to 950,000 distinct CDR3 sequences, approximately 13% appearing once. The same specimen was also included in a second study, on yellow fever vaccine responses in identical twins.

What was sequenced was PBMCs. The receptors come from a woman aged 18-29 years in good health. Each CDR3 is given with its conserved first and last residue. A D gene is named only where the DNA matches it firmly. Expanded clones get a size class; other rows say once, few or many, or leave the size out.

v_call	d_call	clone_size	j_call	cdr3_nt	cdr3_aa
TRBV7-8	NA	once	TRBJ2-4	TGTGCCAGCAGCGAAGGTCGCCGATTGAGCGGCATTCAGTACTTC	CASSEGRRLSGIQYF
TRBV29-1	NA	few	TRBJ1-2	TGCAGCGTTGACCCAGGGAGGGACTATGGCTACACCTTC	CSVDPGRDYGYTF
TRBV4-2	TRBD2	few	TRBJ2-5	TGTGCCAGCAGCCAGGGCTCGTCCTTAGCGGGTTACCAAGAGACCCAGTACTTC	CASSQGSSLAGYQETQYF
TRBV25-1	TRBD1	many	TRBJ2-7	TGTGCCAGCAGTGAAGGGGTGACAGGGACATCCTACGAGCAGTACTTC	CASSEGVTGTSYEQYF
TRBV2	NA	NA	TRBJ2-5	TGTGCCAGCGCACGGAGTCTCCAAGAGACCCAGTACTTC	CASARSLQETQYF
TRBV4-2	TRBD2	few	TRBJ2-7	TGTGCCAGCAGCCAAGTTCCTAGCGGGAGTCTTTACGAGCAGTACTTC	CASSQVPSGSLYEQYF
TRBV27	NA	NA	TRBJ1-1	TGTGCCAGCAGTTATCTAGGGATATTGAATGAAGCTTTCTTT	CASSYLGILNEAFF
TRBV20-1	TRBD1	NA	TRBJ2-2	TGCAGTGCTTTGAACAGGGGGGCCGGGGAGCTGTTTTTT	CSALNRGAGELFF
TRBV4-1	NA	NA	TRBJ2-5	TGCGCCAGCAGCCAAGGGACCTTACAGACCCAGTACTTC	CASSQGTLQTQYF
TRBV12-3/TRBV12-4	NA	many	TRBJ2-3	TGTGCCAGCAGTTTACCCCCTAGCACAGATACGCAGTATTTT	CASSLPPSTDTQYF
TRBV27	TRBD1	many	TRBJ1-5	TGTGCCAGCCGCCCCGGGACAGTTAGCAATCAGCCCCAGCATTTT	CASRPGTVSNQPQHF
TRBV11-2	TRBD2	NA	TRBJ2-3	TGTGCCAGCAGCTACGCGACTAGCGGGGGGAAGGATACGCAGTATTTT	CASSYATSGGKDTQYF
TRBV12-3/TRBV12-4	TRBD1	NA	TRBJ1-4	TGTGCCAGCAGGCAAGCAGGGGGCGTTAATGAAAAACTGTTTTTT	CASRQAGGVNEKLFF
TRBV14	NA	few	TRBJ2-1	TGTGCCAGCAGCCTCATAGGAACCCAGCAGTTCTTC	CASSLIGTQQFF
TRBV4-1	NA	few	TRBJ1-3	TGCGCCAGCAGCCAACAACGGACCATATATTTT	CASSQQRTIYF
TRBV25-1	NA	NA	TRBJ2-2	TGTGCCAGCAGTGAATTCGGGCAGGAGAACACCGGGGAGCTGTTTTTT	CASSEFGQENTGELFF
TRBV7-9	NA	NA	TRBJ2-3	TGTGCCAGCAGCCAACTTGGGGTGGGCACAGATACGCAGTATTTT	CASSQLGVGTDTQYF
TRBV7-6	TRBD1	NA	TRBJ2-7	TGTGCCAGCAGCTTAGGGGACCAGGGGGCTAGGGAGCAGTACTTC	CASSLGDQGAREQYF
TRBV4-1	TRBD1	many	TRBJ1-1	TGCGCCAGCAAGCGGGACAGGGGTGGGACTGAAGCTTTCTTT	CASKRDRGGTEAFF
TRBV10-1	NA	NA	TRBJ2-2	TGCGCCAGCAGTGAGTCGATGGGGGGTCTCACCGGGGAGCTGTTTTTT	CASSESMGGLTGELFF
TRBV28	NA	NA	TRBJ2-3	TGTGCCAGCACCAAACCCGCAGGAGGGTACACAGATACGCAGTATTTT	CASTKPAGGYTDTQYF
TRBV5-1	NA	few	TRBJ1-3	TGCGCCAGCAGCTTAGGTAGTACGGGGGCCGGAAACACCATATATTTT	CASSLGSTGAGNTIYF
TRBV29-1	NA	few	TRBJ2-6	TGCAGCGTTTCATATGGGGCCAACGTCCTGACTTTC	CSVSYGANVLTF
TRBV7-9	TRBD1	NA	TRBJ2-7	TGTGCCAGCAGCGTACAGGGGGCGCGGAACGAGCAGTACTTC	CASSVQGARNEQYF
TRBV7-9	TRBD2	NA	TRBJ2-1	TGTGCCAGCAGCTTAGCGTTGATAGCGGGGGTAAATGAGCAGTTCTTC	CASSLALIAGVNEQFF
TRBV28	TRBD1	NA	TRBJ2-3	TGTGCCAGCAGTTTATGGCAGGGGGCGCAAAATACAGATACGCAGTATTTT	CASSLWQGAQNTDTQYF
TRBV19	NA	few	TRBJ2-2	TGTGCCAGTCGTCAAGGGGCCAGCAGTACCGTAGGGGAGCTGTTTTTT	CASRQGASSTVGELFF
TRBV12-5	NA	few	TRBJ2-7	TGTGCTAGTGGTTTTTTCCCCAGGACACTGGACACCCCTGAGCAGTACTTC	CASGFFPRTLDTPEQYF
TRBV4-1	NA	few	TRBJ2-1	TGCGCCAGCAGCCAAGGGTTGCGGAGGAGGGGCGACAATGAGCAGTTCTTC	CASSQGLRRRGDNEQFF
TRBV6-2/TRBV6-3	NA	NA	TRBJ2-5	TGTGCCAGCACCACCCCGGGTTCCCAAGAGACCCAGTACTTC	CASTTPGSQETQYF
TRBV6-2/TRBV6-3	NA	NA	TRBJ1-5	TGTGCCAGCAGTTACGGGGGAGGGGGTCAGCCCCAGCATTTT	CASSYGGGGQPQHF
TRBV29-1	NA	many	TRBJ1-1	TGCAGCGTTAGATCTTCGAATTCGAACACTGAAGCTTTCTTT	CSVRSSNSNTEAFF
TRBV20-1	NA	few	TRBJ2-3	TGCAGTGCTCCAGGGCCCAACACAGATACGCAGTATTTT	CSAPGPNTDTQYF
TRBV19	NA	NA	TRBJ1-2	TGTGCCGGTTCTAGTTCCGGGGCTAACTATGGCTACACCTTC	CAGSSSGANYGYTF
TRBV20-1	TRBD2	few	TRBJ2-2	TGCAGTGCTAGAGGACTAGCGTGGGGCACCGGGGAGCTGTTTTTT	CSARGLAWGTGELFF
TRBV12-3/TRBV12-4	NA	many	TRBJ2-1	TGTGCCAGCAGTTTATCCAGCGGAATATACAATGAGCAGTTCTTC	CASSLSSGIYNEQFF
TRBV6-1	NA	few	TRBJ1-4	TGTGCCAGCAGTGACTTTGCAACTAATGAAAAACTGTTTTTT	CASSDFATNEKLFF
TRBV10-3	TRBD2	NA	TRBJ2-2	TGTGCCATCAGTGAGTCGAAACTAGCGGGCACCGGGGAGCTGTTTTTT	CAISESKLAGTGELFF
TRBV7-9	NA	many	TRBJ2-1	TGTGCCAGCAGCTTTGCAGACAATGAGCAGTTCTTC	CASSFADNEQFF
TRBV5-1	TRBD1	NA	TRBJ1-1	TGCGCCAGCAGCGTAGGACAGGGAGGGACTGAAGCTTTCTTT	CASSVGQGGTEAFF
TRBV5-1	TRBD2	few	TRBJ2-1	TGCGCCAGCAGCGGAGCGGGAGGGCCTAGAAATGAGCAGTTCTTC	CASSGAGGPRNEQFF
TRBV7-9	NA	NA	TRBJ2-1	TGTGCCAGCAGCTTAGTAACGGGACAGCAGTTCTTC	CASSLVTGQQFF
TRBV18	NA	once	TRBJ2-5	TGTGCCAGCTCACCACGCGGTTCCACAGCCGGAGAGACCCAGTACTTC	CASSPRGSTAGETQYF
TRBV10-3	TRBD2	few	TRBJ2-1	TGTGCCATCAGTGAGTCTGGGACTAGCCCCTACAATGAGCAGTTCTTC	CAISESGTSPYNEQFF
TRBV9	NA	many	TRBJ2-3	TGTGCCAGCAGCGTTGGGGGGAGGTCAGATACGCAGTATTTT	CASSVGGRSDTQYF
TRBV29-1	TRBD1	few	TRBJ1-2	TGCAGCGTTGAAGGGACAGGGGGCTACACCTTC	CSVEGTGGYTF
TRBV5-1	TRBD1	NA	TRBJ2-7	TGCGCCAGCAGCTCCAGGACAGGGGATTCCTACGAGCAGTACTTC	CASSSRTGDSYEQYF
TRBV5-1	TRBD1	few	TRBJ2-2	TGCGCCAGCAGCCCGACAGGGGCTGAGGCCGGGGAGCTGTTTTTT	CASSPTGAEAGELFF
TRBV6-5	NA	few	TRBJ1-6	TGTGCCAGCAGTTACACAGGTTTAGGGAATTCACCCCTCCACTTT	CASSYTGLGNSPLHF
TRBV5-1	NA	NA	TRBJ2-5	TGCGCCAGCAGCGCATTCCAAGAGACCCAGTACTTC	CASSAFQETQYF
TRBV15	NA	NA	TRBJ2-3	TGTGCCACCAGTCGGTCCATAGGCCACACAGATACGCAGTATTTT	CATSRSIGHTDTQYF
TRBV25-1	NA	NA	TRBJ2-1	TGTGCCAGCAGTGATACGAGGGACCCCTACAATGAGCAGTTCTTC	CASSDTRDPYNEQFF
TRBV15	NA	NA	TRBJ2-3	TGTGCCACCAGCAGAGATTTCGACCGCAATTTGACAGATACGCAGTATTTT	CATSRDFDRNLTDTQYF
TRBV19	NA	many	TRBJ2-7	TGTGCCAGTAGTCCGCACCGGACTGCCCTCGGGGGTGAGCAGTACTTC	CASSPHRTALGGEQYF
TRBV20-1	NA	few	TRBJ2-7	TGCAGTGCTAGAGGGTGGAACTACGAGCAGTACTTC	CSARGWNYEQYF
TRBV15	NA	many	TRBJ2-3	TGTGCCATCCGGCTAAGTGGGGCGGATACGCAGTATTTT	CAIRLSGADTQYF
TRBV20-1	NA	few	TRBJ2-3	TGCAGTGCTAGAGATAGCGGAGATACGCAGTATTTT	CSARDSGDTQYF
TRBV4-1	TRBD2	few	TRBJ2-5	TGCGCCAGCAGCCAGGAGACGGGAGGGCAGGGTTGGAAGACCCAGTACTTC	CASSQETGGQGWKTQYF
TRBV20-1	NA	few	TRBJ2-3	TGCAGTGCTAGAGACCCCCACCGGGGACGGCTCAGCACAGATACGCAGTATTTT	CSARDPHRGRLSTDTQYF
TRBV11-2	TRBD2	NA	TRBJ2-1	TGTGCCAGCACCGGGAGCGGGGGCCCCTGGGATGAGCAGTTCTTC	CASTGSGGPWDEQFF